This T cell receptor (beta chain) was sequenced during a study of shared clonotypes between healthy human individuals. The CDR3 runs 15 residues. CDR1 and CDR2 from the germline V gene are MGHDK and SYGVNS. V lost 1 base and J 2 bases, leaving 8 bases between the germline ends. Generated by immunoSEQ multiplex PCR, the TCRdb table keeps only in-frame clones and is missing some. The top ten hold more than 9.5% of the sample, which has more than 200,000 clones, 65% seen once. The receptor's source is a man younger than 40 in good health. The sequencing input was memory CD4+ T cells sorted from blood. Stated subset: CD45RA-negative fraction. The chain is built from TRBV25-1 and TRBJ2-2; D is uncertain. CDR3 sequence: CASSESRLNTGELFF. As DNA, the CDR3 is TGTGCCAGCAGTGAATCTCGGCTCAACACCGGGGAGCTGTTTTTT.